This TCR beta chain was obtained from a study of blood T cell repertoires in COVID-19. Looking at the study overall: The origin of the acute and convalescent COVID-19 samples was the United States, Italy and Spain.

The protocol was immunoSEQ multiplex PCR, while the TCRdb copy is restricted to in-frame clones and leaves out a portion. The sample holds 100,000 to 150,000 clones, approximately 90% seen once. J gave up 2 bases and V 9 bases, and 10 bases lay outside the gene matches. CDR1 is SGHRS and CDR2 is YFSETQ in the germline V gene. This CDR3 is 14 amino acids long. The sample consisted of peripheral blood. This TCR was sampled from a man aged 50 to 59 with acute or convalescent COVID-19. The gene calls are TRBV5-1 and TRBJ2-7, with 8 positions matching TRBD2. The CDR3 bases are TGCGCCACCTCCCGGGTAGCGGGGACCTACGAGCAGTACTTC. This codes for CATSRVAGTYEQYF.